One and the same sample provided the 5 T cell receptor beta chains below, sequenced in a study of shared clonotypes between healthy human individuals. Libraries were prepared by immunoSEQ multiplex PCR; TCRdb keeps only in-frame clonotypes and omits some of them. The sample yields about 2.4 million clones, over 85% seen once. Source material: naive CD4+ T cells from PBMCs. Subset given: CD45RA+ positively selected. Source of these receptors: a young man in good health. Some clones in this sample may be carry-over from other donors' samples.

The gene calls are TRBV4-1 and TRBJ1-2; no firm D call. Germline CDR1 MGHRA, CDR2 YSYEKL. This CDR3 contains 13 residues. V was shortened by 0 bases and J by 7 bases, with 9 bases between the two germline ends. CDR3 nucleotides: TGCGCCAGCAGCCAAGAGGTAGATCGTGGCTACACCTTC. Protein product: CASSQEVDRGYTF.

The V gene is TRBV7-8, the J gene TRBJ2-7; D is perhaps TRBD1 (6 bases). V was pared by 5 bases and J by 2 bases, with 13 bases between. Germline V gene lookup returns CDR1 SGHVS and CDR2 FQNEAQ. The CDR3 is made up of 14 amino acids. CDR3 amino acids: CASSPWDKPYEQYF. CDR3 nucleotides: TGTGCCAGCAGCCCGTGGGACAAACCCTACGAGCAGTACTTC.

Here the CDR3 DNA reads TGCGCCAGCAGTAGAGAGGGCCTCGAAGAGACCCAGTACTTC. It encodes CASSREGLEETQYF. The J gene is TRBJ2-5, the V gene TRBV5-1, with a weak D call TRBD2 (5 bases). The CDR3 runs 14 residues. Deletions cut 5 bases from V and 3 bases from J, with 14 bases between. Germline assignment: CDR1 SGHRS and CDR2 YFSETQ. The whole variable domain, remainder taken from reference TRBV5-1 and TRBJ2-5, is KAGVTQTPRYLIKTRGQQVTLSCSPISGHRSVSWYQQTPGQGLQFLFEYFSETQRNKGNFPGRFSGRQFSNSRSEMNVSTLELGDSALYLCASSREGLEETQYFGPGTRLLVL.

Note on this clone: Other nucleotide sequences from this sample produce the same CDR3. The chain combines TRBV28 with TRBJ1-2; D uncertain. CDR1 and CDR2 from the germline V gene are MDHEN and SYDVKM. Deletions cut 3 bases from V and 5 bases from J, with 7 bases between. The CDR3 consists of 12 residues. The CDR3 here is CASSLTGYGYTF. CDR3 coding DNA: TGTGCCAGCAGTTTGACCGGGTATGGCTACACCTTC.

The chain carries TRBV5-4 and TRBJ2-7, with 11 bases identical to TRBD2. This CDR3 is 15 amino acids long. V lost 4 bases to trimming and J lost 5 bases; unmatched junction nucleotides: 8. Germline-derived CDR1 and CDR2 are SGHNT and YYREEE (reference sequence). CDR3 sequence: CASSALLAGGHEQYF. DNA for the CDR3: TGTGCCAGCAGCGCCCTTCTAGCGGGGGGCCACGAGCAGTACTTC. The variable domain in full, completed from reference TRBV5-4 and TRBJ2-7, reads ETGVTQSPTHLIKTRGQQVTLRCSSQSGHNTVSWYQQALGQGPQFIFQYYREEENGRGNFPPRFSGLQFPNYSSELNVNALELDDSALYLCASSALLAGGHEQYFGPGTRLTVT.